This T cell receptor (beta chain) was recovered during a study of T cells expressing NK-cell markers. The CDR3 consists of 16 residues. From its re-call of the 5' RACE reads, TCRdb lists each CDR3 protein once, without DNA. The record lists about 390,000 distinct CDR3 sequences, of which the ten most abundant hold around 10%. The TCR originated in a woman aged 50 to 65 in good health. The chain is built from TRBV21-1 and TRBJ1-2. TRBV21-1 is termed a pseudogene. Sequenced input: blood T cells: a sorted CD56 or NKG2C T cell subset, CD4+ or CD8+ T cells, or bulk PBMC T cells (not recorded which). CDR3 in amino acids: CASSKGNWEINYGYTF.